This is a list of T cell receptor beta chains from one sample in a study of Ad26.COV2.S vaccination and SARS-CoV-2 variants. Clones were read by immunoSEQ multiplex PCR, and TCRdb kept only the in-frame ones, dropping some. The data show about 390,000 clones, around 93% seen once. The source was peripheral blood, collected in a trial of Ad26.COV2.S vaccine versus placebo. All receptors derive from a person aged 18-60 years who received the Ad26.COV2.S COVID-19 vaccine or a placebo. CDR3s include the opening cysteine and the closing phenylalanine or tryptophan. D genes are given only for firm matches. Size is omitted from some rows. Given values are once, few, many or a class for expanded clones.

V gene: TRBV4-1; clone size: NA; J gene: TRBJ2-1; D gene: TRBD1; CDR3 protein: CASSQDPRTGAYNEQFF; CDR3 DNA: TGCGCCAGCAGCCAAGATCCCAGGACAGGGGCTTACAATGAGCAGTTCTTC
V gene: TRBV5-5; clone size: NA; J gene: TRBJ2-1; D gene: NA; CDR3 protein: CASSLVNNEQFF; CDR3 DNA: TGTGCCAGCAGCTTGGTTAACAATGAGCAGTTCTTC
V gene: TRBV24-1; clone size: NA; J gene: TRBJ2-3; D gene: NA; CDR3 protein: CATSAADGADTDTQYF; CDR3 DNA: TGTGCCACCAGTGCCGCGGACGGGGCCGACACAGATACGCAGTATTTT
V gene: TRBV4-3; clone size: few; J gene: TRBJ2-3; D gene: TRBD2; CDR3 protein: CASSQVDGRGTGTDTQYF; CDR3 DNA: TGCGCCAGCAGCCAAGTAGATGGGCGGGGGACGGGCACAGATACGCAGTATTTT
V gene: TRBV4-3; clone size: NA; J gene: TRBJ2-2; D gene: NA; CDR3 protein: CASSQATAPGWELFF; CDR3 DNA: TGCGCCAGCAGCCAAGCTACGGCTCCAGGGTGGGAGCTGTTTTTT
V gene: TRBV11-2; clone size: NA; J gene: TRBJ1-4; D gene: TRBD1; CDR3 protein: CASSLGTGSKEKLFF; CDR3 DNA: TGTGCCAGCAGCTTAGGGACAGGGTCCAAGGAAAAACTGTTTTTT
V gene: TRBV11-2; clone size: NA; J gene: TRBJ2-5; D gene: NA; CDR3 protein: CASSLGPVGQETQYF; CDR3 DNA: TGTGCCAGCAGCTTAGGACCAGTTGGCCAAGAGACCCAGTACTTC
V gene: TRBV5-1; clone size: NA; J gene: TRBJ2-6; D gene: NA; CDR3 protein: CASSLEFSGANVLTF; CDR3 DNA: TGCGCCAGCAGCTTGGAGTTCTCTGGGGCCAACGTCCTGACTTTC
V gene: TRBV19; clone size: NA; J gene: TRBJ2-7; D gene: TRBD1; CDR3 protein: CASSIRDSEQYF; CDR3 DNA: TGTGCCAGTAGTATTAGGGACAGCGAGCAGTACTTC
V gene: TRBV29-1; clone size: NA; J gene: TRBJ2-7; D gene: NA; CDR3 protein: CSAASSYEQYF; CDR3 DNA: TGCAGCGCCGCCAGTTCCTACGAGCAGTACTTC
V gene: TRBV7-6; clone size: NA; J gene: TRBJ2-1; D gene: NA; CDR3 protein: CASSSTAGGSYNEQFF; CDR3 DNA: TGTGCCAGCAGCTCCACGGCCGGGGGCTCCTACAATGAGCAGTTCTTC
V gene: TRBV2; clone size: NA; J gene: TRBJ2-1; D gene: NA; CDR3 protein: CASSVTGSSYNEQFF; CDR3 DNA: TGTGCCAGCAGTGTAACGGGGAGCTCCTACAATGAGCAGTTCTTC
V gene: TRBV6-2/TRBV6-3; clone size: NA; J gene: TRBJ2-1; D gene: TRBD1; CDR3 protein: CASRPTGGALDNEQFF; CDR3 DNA: TGTGCCAGCAGACCTACAGGGGGCGCGTTGGACAATGAGCAGTTCTTC